This T cell receptor beta chain was captured in a study of blood T cell repertoires in COVID-19. About the study: Samples came from the United States, Italy and Spain, spanning acute and convalescent COVID-19. Sample material is recorded as cDNA or gDNA derived from T cells, B-cell-depleted T cells, or PBMCs.

Original handling: Amplified reference gene primers provided the basis for estimating nucleated cell counts. Sequencing used immunoSEQ multiplex PCR; TCRdb keeps in-frame clones, though not all of them. The V and J calls and clone size come from that table; D and trimming were worked out from the DNA. The sample holds over 70,000 clones, roughly 82% seen once. V lost 2 bases and J 3 bases, leaving 7 bases between the germline ends. The CDR3 spans 12 residues. Germline-derived CDR1 and CDR2 are SQVTM and ANQGSEA. Only one count was recorded for this clone. The clonotype originates from a man aged 60-69 years with acute or convalescent COVID-19. The sequenced material came from peripheral blood. This rearrangement joins TRBV29-1 to TRBJ1-2; D is unresolved. The CDR3 bases are TGCAGCGTTGAACTGGGCGACTATGGCTACACCTTC. This sequence encodes CSVELGDYGYTF.